The 13 T cell receptor beta chains below come from one sample, sequenced in a study of identical twins. MiXCR, run by TCRdb on the 5' RACE reads, gives a single entry per CDR3 protein. This sample has around 650,000 distinct CDR3 sequences, with about 7% found just once. This same sample was also part of a study on yellow fever vaccine responses in identical twins.

Sequencing was done on a sample of PBMCs. These receptors all stem from a woman younger than 30 in good health.

This clonotype was recorded many times. This chain joins TRBV5-5 and TRBJ2-2, with a weak D call TRBD1 (8 bases). The CDR3 length is 16 residues. The germline V gene has CDR1 SGHKS and CDR2 YYEKEE (reference sequence). Trimming stripped 4 bases from V and 4 bases from J, with 17 bases between. This CDR3 is CASSLTQGGSTGELFF. DNA of the CDR3: TGTGCCAGCAGCCTAACACAGGGGGGGAGCACCGGGGAGCTGTTTTTT.

This clonotype appeared a few times. This chain connects TRBV10-3 to TRBJ1-6; perhaps TRBD1 as D (6 bases). Germline-derived CDR1 and CDR2 are ENHRY and SYGVKD. The V end was cut by 3 bases, the J end by 7 bases, with 13 bases between. CDR3 length equals 15 residues. CDR3 protein: CAISDSGGPNSPLHF. The CDR3 nucleotides are TGTGCCATCAGTGATTCGGGGGGCCCGAATTCACCCCTCCACTTT.

This chain uses TRBV20-1 with TRBJ2-1, with 9 bases that match TRBD2. V lost 5 bases to trimming and J lost 2 bases; unmatched junction nucleotides: 7. Germline V gene lookup returns CDR1 DFQATT and CDR2 SNEGSKA (reference sequence). The CDR3 has 15 residues. CDR3 nucleotide sequence: TGCAGTGCTCCAAGGGGCGGGAGGGCCTACAATGAGCAGTTCTTC. It translates to CSAPRGGRAYNEQFF.

V gene TRBV20-1 combines with J gene TRBJ2-1; D not resolved. Germline V CDR1 and CDR2: DFQATT, SNEGSKA (reference sequence). With 6 bases removed from V and 12 bases from J, the gap between germline ends came to 6 bases. The CDR3 is 8 residues long. As DNA, the CDR3 is TGCAGTGCCCCCGGGCAGTTCTTC. Encoded protein: CSAPGQFF.

This clonotype was counted a few times. The J gene is TRBJ2-7, the V gene TRBV3-1; D is uncertain. Trimming took 0 bases from V and 9 from J, leaving 15 bases between them. The V gene's germline CDR1 is LGHDT and CDR2 YNNKEL (reference sequence). The CDR3 is 14 amino acids. DNA for the CDR3: TGTGCCAGCAGCCAAGACGCCCAGGCCCTGGGGCAGTACTTC. It encodes CASSQDAQALGQYF.

The sample holds many counts of this clonotype. CDR3 DNA sequence: TGTGCCAGCAGTTTAAACCCGGGAGGCTACAATGAGCAGTTCTTC. This translates into CASSLNPGGYNEQFF. V usage is TRBV12-3 or TRBV12-4 and J usage is TRBJ2-1, with 7 bases fitting TRBD2. This CDR3 spans 15 amino acids. Losses at the gene ends were 2 bases for V and 3 bases for J; bases not matched to a gene: 4.

V usage is TRBV12-3 or TRBV12-4 and J usage is TRBJ2-4, with TRBD2 matching over 10 bases. Germline trimming cut 3 bases from V and 5 bases from J; bases unmatched to any gene: 1. The CDR3 is 14 residues long. CDR3 sequence reads: CASSFGLAENIQYF. The CDR3 nucleotides read TGTGCCAGCAGTTTCGGACTAGCGGAAAACATTCAGTACTTC.

In this sample, this clonotype turned up a few times. The chain links TRBV12-3 or TRBV12-4 to TRBJ2-1; possible D gene TRBD2, 6 bases. The CDR3 is 15 residues long. Trimming took off 2 bases at V and 5 bases at J, with 13 bases between the two ends. CDR3 residues: CASSLSRDFNNEQFF. The CDR3 bases are TGTGCCAGCAGTTTATCGAGGGACTTCAACAATGAGCAGTTCTTC.

This clonotype has just a few counts. The chain is built from TRBV6-1 and TRBJ2-1, with D perhaps matching TRBD1 (5 bases). Germline V CDR1 and CDR2: MNHNS, SASEGT. The CDR3 contains 15 residues. Trimming pared 6 bases from V and 2 bases from J, leaving 14 bases between. CDR3 residues: CASSFRDPTYNEQFF. The CDR3 DNA reads as TGTGCCAGCAGCTTCAGGGATCCCACCTACAATGAGCAGTTCTTC.

This clonotype appeared many times. The chain links TRBV20-1 to TRBJ2-5; TRBD2 matches at 11 bases. Trimming at V came to 3 bases and at J to 5 bases, leaving 5 bases not matched to a gene. The CDR3 extends over 14 amino acids. CDR1 and CDR2 from the germline V gene are DFQATT and SNEGSKA (reference sequence). As DNA, the CDR3 is TGCAGTGCTAGTAGGACTAGCGGGTTGGAGACCCAGTACTTC. It translates to CSASRTSGLETQYF.

This chain links TRBV12-3 or TRBV12-4 with TRBJ2-1; TRBD2 matches at 9 bases. The CDR3 consists of 16 residues. J gave up 3 bases and V 6 bases, and 9 bases lay outside the gene matches. CDR3 sequence (DNA): TGTGCCAGCAGCTTTACGGCTAGCGGGGACTACAATGAGCAGTTCTTC. This codes for CASSFTASGDYNEQFF.

There are a few counts of this clonotype. V usage is TRBV2 and J usage is TRBJ2-2, with 7 bases identical to TRBD1. The length of the CDR3 is 15 residues. V trimming: 8 bases; J trimming: 6 bases; junction bases outside the gene matches: 12. CDR1 and CDR2 (germline): SNHLY, FYNNEI. The CDR3, as DNA: TGTGCCAGCCACACCAAAACCCAGGGGGCCGGGGAGCTGTTTTTT. Its protein is CASHTKTQGAGELFF.

This clonotype was observed many times. This chain connects TRBV15 to TRBJ2-1; 8 nucleotides match TRBD1. V lost 4 bases, J lost 0 bases, and 8 bases stayed unmatched. In germline, CDR1 is LNHNV, CDR2 YYDKDF (reference sequence). This CDR3 spans 17 amino acids. The CDR3 region is CATSTDRGYSSYNEQFF. CDR3 nucleotides: TGTGCCACCAGCACTGACAGGGGATATAGCTCCTACAATGAGCAGTTCTTC.